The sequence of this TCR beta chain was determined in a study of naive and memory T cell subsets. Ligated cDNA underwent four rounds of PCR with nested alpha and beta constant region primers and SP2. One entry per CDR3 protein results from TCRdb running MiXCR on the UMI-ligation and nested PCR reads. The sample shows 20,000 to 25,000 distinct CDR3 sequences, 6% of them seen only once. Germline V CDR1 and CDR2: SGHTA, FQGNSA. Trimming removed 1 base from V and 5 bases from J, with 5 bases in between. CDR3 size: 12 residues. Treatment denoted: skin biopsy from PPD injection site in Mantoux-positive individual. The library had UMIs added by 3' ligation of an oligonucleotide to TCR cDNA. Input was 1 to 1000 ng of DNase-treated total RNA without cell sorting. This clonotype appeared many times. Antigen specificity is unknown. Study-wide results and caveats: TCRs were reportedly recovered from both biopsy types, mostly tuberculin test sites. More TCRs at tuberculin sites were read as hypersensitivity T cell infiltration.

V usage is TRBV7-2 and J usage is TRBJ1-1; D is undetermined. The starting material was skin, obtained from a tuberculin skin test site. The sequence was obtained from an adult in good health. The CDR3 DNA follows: TGTGCCAGCAGCTTAGGGAAGACTGAAGCTTTCTTT. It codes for CASSLGKTEAFF.